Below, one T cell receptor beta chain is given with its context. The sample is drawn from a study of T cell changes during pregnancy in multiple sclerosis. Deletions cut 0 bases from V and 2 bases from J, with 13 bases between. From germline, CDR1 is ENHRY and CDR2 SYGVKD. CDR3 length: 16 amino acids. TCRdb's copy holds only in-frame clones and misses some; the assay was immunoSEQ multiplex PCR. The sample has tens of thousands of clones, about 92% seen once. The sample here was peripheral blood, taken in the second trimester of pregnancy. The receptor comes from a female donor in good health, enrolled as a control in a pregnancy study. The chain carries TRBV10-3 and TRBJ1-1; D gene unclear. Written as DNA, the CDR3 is TGTGCCATCAGTGAGTCGAGGCGGGGTGGTAACACTGAAGCTTTCTTT. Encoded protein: CAISESRRGGNTEAFF.